Here is one T cell receptor (beta chain) with its context. Its antigen is currently unknown. Extraction of RNA preceded its reverse transcription into cDNA, which served as the sequencing template. Libraries were prepared by immunoSEQ multiplex PCR; TCRdb keeps only in-frame clonotypes and omits some of them. The sample contains about 140,000 clones, about 86% of which appear only once. This sample stems from a study of CD8+ T cells in alopecia areata. General study results and limits: It was lesional scalp, especially alopecia totalis/universalis, that showed higher clonality than normal scalp.

The treatment here: oral pan-JAK inhibitor, 5-10 mg twice daily. This CDR3 spans 13 amino acids. Germline CDR1 and CDR2: MNHNS and SASEGT. The V gene lost 5 bases and the J gene lost 7 bases, with 12 bases spanning the gap. The chain links TRBV6-1 to TRBJ1-5; D is possibly TRBD1 (5 bases). This TCR derives from a human donor with alopecia areata. The sample here was CD8+ T cells sorted from blood, taken at week 4, from a patient treated with tofacitinib. The CDR3 is CASSPGRLQPQHF. The DNA of the CDR3 is TGTGCCAGCAGTCCGGGACGCCTACAGCCCCAGCATTTT.